One and the same sample provided the 13 T cell receptor beta chains below, sequenced in a study of T-cell reconstitution after alpha-beta-depleted transplantation in children (dated by TCRdb to 2016 to 2017). The library was made by PCR. Data came from an Illumina HiSeq 2500. TCR library preparation used molecular barcoding, with unique molecular identifiers applied to normalize quantification of the TCRbeta repertoire. Using fastp at Q25 and MiXCR, TCRdb reprocessed the public reads and kept productive beta chains. Each CDR3 protein appears once, grouped with its most common genes and DNA. The sample records around 580,000 distinct CDR3 sequences, under 30% of which are singletons. The ten largest make up 12% to 15% of the sample. The intended sense of this specimen's treatment or condition label: allogeneic hematopoietic cell transplantation with graft depleted of TCRalphabeta T cells and CD19 B cells.

This sample comprised PBMCs, mostly from graft donor cells, obtained 360 days after TCRalphabeta/CD19-depleted stem cell transplant. Every receptor here comes from a boy younger than two who had a stem cell transplant for acute myeloid leukemia, so the T cells may come from the graft donor.

This clonotype was detected a few times. This sequence joins TRBV6-9 and TRBJ2-7; D remains unclear. Trimming took off 7 bases at V and 4 bases at J, with 14 bases between the two ends. This CDR3 has 13 amino acids. Germline V gene sequence: CDR1 MNHGY, CDR2 SVAAGI. The CDR3 DNA sequence: TGTGCCAGCACCCCAGCTAACCCGTACGAGCAGTACGTC. Protein product: CASTPANPYEQYV.

Written as DNA, the CDR3 is TGTGCCAGCAGCTTAGGGGGCTGGGGGGGACAGGGGTCCTACGAGCAGTACTTC. Protein sequence: CASSLGGWGGQGSYEQYF. The chain employs TRBV11-2 and TRBJ2-7, with 10 bases identical to TRBD1. V dropped 1 base and J dropped 1; count of bases not matched to a gene: 10. Germline CDR1 and CDR2: SGHAT and FQNNGV. This CDR3 is built from 18 residues.

The chain has TRBV28 and TRBJ2-5; 11 bases align to TRBD2. J was trimmed by 5 bases and V by 6 bases; bases with no gene match: 8. The germline V gene has CDR1 MDHEN and CDR2 SYDVKM. The CDR3 sequence is 15 residues long. This chain's CDR3 is CASRYASGGQETQYF. The CDR3 nucleotides are TGTGCCAGCAGATATGCTAGCGGGGGGCAGGAGACCCAGTACTTC.

This clonotype showed up many times. This chain uses TRBV30 with TRBJ1-1; D not certain. The CDR3 loop spans 14 amino acids. Germline lookup yields CDR1 GTSNPN and CDR2 SVGIG (reference sequence). Between the trimmed V and J ends, which lost 0 bases and 3 bases, there was a span of 11 bases. CDR3 protein: CAWSVAEGYTEAFF. In nucleotides, the CDR3 is TGTGCCTGGAGTGTCGCAGAAGGTTACACTGAAGCTTTCTTT. Using reference TRBV30 and TRBJ1-1 for the parts outside the CDR3, the full variable domain is SQTIHQWPATLVQPVGSPLSLECTVEGTSNPNLYWYRQAAGRGLQLLFYSVGIGQISSEVPQNLSASRPQDRQFILSSKKLLLSDSGFYLCAWSVAEGYTEAFFGQGTRLTVV.

A note on this clonotype: This may be a read error, as it is one base from a much larger clone. J is TRBJ2-3 and V is TRBV12-3 or TRBV12-4, with D unclear. This CDR3 region has 13 residues. CDR3 DNA sequence: TGTTCCAGCAGTTTAGTGGCGTCAGATACGCAGTATTTT. As protein: CSSSLVASDTQYF.

The chain joins TRBV4-3 to TRBJ2-6; D unclear. CDR1 and CDR2 (germline): LGHNA, YSLEER. The CDR3 extends over 15 amino acids. The V end was cut by 2 bases, the J end by 0 bases, with 5 bases between. The CDR3 here is CASSQQLSGANVLTF. CDR3 bases: TGCGCCAGCAGCCAACAGCTCTCTGGGGCCAACGTCCTGACTTTC.

The V gene is TRBV28, the J gene TRBJ1-3, with D uncertain. This CDR3 has 15 amino acids. Trimming pared 6 bases from V and 7 bases from J, leaving 19 bases between. Germline CDR1 MDHEN, CDR2 SYDVKM. The CDR3 reads CASRLDLGQINTIYF. In DNA form, the CDR3 reads TGTGCCAGCAGGCTAGATCTTGGCCAGATTAACACCATATATTTT.

The CDR3 here is CASSQDLRAEMEFF. In DNA, the CDR3 is TGCGCCAGCAGCCAAGATCTTAGAGCAGAAATGGAGTTCTTC. J is TRBJ2-1 and V is TRBV4-1; no definite D call. V lost 0 bases to trimming and J lost 14 bases, with 17 bases between them. The CDR3 length is 14 residues. Germline CDR1 and CDR2: MGHRA and YSYEKL.

The rearrangement links TRBV25-1 to TRBJ2-1, with TRBD2 identical over 13 bases. Losses at the gene ends were 1 base for V and 2 bases for J; bases not matched to a gene: 5. Germline values: CDR1 MGHDK, CDR2 SYGVNS. The CDR3 loop spans 18 amino acids. The CDR3 region has the DNA TGTGCCAGCAGTGAATGGGGGACTAGCGGGGTTACCTACAATGAGCAGTTCTTC. Translated, it gives CASSEWGTSGVTYNEQFF.

This chain uses TRBV29-1 with TRBJ1-2; D remains ambiguous. V was shortened by 7 bases and J by 4 bases, with 16 bases between the two germline ends. This CDR3 spans 13 amino acids. In germline, CDR1 is SQVTM, CDR2 ANQGSEA. The CDR3 DNA reads TGCAGCGCCCTCACCGGGATGCCCTATGGCTACACCTTC. As protein: CSALTGMPYGYTF.

The chain has TRBV10-3 and TRBJ2-3, with D perhaps TRBD2 (6 bases). V was trimmed by 2 bases and J by 4 bases, leaving 13 bases between them. Germline-derived CDR1 and CDR2 are ENHRY and SYGVKD. The CDR3 length is 15 residues. CDR3 DNA sequence: TGTGCCATCAGTGAGACCGGGGGTAGTGCAGATACGCAGTATTTT. Amino acids: CAISETGGSADTQYF.

The V and J genes are TRBV6-2 or TRBV6-3 and TRBJ1-5; D remains unclear. CDR3 length equals 13 residues. The germline V and J ends were trimmed by 5 bases and 4 bases, with 9 bases remaining between them. CDR1 is MNHEY and CDR2 is SVGEGT in the germline V gene. CDR3 in DNA: TGTGCCAGCAGTCTTCAACCGAATCAGCCCCAGCATTTT. It translates to CASSLQPNQPQHF.

The chain combines TRBV6-2 or TRBV6-3 with TRBJ1-5; 9 nucleotides match TRBD1. Trimming took 4 bases from V and 0 from J; bases not matched to a gene: 4. The CDR3 runs 16 residues. Per germline, CDR1 MNHEY and CDR2 SVGEGT. Written as DNA, the CDR3 is TGTGCCAGCAGTTTTCGGGGACAGGGTAGCAATCAGCCCCAGCATTTT. It specifies CASSFRGQGSNQPQHF.